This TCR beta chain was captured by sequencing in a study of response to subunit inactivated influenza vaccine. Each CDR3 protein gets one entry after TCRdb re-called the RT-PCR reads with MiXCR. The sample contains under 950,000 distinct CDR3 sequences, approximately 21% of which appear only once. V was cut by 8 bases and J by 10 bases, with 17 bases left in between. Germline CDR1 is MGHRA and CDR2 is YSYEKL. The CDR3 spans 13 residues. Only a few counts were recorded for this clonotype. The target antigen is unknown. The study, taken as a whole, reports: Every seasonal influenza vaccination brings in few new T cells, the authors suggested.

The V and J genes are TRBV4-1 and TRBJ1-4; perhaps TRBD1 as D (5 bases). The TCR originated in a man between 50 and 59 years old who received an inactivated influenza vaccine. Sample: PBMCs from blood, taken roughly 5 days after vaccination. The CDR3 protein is CASAEGYGGKLFF. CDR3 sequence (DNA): TGCGCCAGCGCAGAGGGTTACGGGGGAAAACTGTTTTTT.